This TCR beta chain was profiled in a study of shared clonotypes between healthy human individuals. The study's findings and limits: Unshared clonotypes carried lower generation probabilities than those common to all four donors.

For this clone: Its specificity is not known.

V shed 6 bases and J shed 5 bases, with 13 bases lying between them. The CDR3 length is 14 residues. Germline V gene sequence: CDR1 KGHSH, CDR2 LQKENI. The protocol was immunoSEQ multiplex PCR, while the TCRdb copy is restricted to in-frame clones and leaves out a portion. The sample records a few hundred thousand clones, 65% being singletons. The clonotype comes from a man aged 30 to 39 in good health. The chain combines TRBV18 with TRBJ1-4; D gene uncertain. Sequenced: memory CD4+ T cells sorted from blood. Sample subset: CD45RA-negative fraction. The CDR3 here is CASSPRKENEKLFF. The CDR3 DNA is TGTGCCAGCTCTCCTCGTAAGGAGAATGAAAAACTGTTTTTT.